This TCR beta chain was retrieved from a study of T-cell memory formation after mild COVID-19. TCRdb independently ran MiXCR on the 5' RACE reads; one entry per CDR3 protein. The table records approximately 450,000 distinct CDR3 sequences, approximately 18% of them present only once. The count of this clonotype is one. The V end was cut by 8 bases, the J end by 3 bases, with 26 bases between. The CDR3 length is 17 residues. Germline V gives CDR1 MNHEY, CDR2 SMNVEV (reference sequence). Specimen: PBMCs or a T cell subset sorted from them (not recorded which). V gene TRBV27 combines with J gene TRBJ2-7, with D perhaps TRBD1 (6 bases). This receptor was obtained from an adult woman who had mild COVID-19 (a few samples of this study predate the infection). Cell type and time point are not known. The CDR3 sequence: CASSQNRGHGYYYEQYF. As DNA, the CDR3 is TGTGCCAGCTCCCAAAACCGGGGACATGGATATTACTACGAGCAGTACTTC.